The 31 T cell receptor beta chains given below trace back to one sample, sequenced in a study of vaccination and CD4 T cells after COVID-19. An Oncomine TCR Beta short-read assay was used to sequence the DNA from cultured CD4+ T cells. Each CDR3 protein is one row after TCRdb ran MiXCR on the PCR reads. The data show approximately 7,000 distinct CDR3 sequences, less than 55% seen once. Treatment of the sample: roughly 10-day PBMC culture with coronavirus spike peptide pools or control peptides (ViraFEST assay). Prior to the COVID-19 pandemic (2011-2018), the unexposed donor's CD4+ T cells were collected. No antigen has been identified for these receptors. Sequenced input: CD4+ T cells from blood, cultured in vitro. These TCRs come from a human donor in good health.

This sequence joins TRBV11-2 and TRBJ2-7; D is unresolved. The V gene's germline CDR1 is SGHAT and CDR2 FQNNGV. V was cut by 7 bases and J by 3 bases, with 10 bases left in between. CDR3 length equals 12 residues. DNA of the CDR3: TGTGCCAGCAAAGGCAGAGACTACGAGCAGTACTTC. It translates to CASKGRDYEQYF.

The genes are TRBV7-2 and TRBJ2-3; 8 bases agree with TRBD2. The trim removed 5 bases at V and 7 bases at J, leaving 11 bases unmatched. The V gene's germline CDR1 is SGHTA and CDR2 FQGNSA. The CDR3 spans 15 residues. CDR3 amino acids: CASSAGGASGNTQYF. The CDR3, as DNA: TGTGCCAGCAGCGCCGGGGGGGCTAGCGGAAATACGCAGTATTTT.

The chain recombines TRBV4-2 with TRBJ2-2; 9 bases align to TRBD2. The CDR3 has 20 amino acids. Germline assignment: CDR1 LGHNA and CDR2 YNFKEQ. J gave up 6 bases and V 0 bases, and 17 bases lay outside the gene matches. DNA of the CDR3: TGTGCCAGCAGCCAAGATCTTAGGCGGGAGGGCCGAATCAGGGCCGGGGAGCTGTTTTTT. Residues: CASSQDLRREGRIRAGELFF.

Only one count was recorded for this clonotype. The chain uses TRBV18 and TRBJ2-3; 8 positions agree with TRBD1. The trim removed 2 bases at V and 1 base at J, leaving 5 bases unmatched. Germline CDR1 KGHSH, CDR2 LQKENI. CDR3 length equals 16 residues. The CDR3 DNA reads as TGTGCCAGCTCACCATATAGGACAGGGCGCACAGATACGCAGTATTTT. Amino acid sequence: CASSPYRTGRTDTQYF.

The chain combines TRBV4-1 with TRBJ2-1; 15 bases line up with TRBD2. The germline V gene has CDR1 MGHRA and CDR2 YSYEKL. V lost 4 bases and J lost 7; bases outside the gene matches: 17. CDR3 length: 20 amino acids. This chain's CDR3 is CASSLPGGRTSGRAENEQFF. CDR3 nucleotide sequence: TGCGCCAGCAGCCTCCCCGGGGGAAGGACTAGCGGGAGGGCCGAGAATGAGCAGTTCTTC.

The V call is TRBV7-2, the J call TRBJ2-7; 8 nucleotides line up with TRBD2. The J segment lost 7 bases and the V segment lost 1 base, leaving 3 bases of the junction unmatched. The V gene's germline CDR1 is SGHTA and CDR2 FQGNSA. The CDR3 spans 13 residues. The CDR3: CASSLGASGEQYF. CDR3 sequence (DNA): TGTGCCAGCAGCTTAGGCGCTAGCGGGGAGCAGTACTTC.

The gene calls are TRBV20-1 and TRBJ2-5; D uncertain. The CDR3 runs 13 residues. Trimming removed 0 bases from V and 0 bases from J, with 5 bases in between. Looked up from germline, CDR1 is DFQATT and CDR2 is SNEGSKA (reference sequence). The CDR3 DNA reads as TGCAGTGCTAGAGATAAGAACCAAGAGACCCAGTACTTC. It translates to CSARDKNQETQYF.

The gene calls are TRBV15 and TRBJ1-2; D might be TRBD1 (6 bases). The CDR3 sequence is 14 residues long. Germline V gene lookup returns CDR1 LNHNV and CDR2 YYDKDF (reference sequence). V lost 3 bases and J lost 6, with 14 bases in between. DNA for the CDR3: TGTGCCACCAGCAGCAAGGGGGTGGGTAATGGCTACACCTTC. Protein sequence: CATSSKGVGNGYTF.

Written as DNA, the CDR3 is TGTGCCAGCTCACCACCGGGACAGGGGGCTTATGGCTACACCTTC. Translation gives CASSPPGQGAYGYTF. The chain couples TRBV18 to TRBJ1-2; 12 nucleotides agree with TRBD1. This CDR3 is 15 amino acids long. Looked up from germline, CDR1 is KGHSH and CDR2 is LQKENI. V shed 0 bases and J 5 bases; nucleotides not matched to a gene: 1. Filled out from reference TRBV18 and TRBJ1-2, the complete variable domain reads NAGVMQNPRHLVRRRGQEARLRCSPMKGHSHVYWYRQLPEEGLKFMVYLQKENIIDESGMPKERFSAEFPKEGPSILRIQQVVRGDSAAYFCASSPPGQGAYGYTFGSGTRLTVV.

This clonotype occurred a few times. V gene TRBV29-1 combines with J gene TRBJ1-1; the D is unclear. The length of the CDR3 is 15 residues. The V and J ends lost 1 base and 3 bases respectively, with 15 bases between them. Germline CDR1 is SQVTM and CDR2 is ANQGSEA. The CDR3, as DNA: TGCAGCGTTGAAGCTCTAAGAAAGCGGGACACTGAAGCTTTCTTT. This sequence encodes CSVEALRKRDTEAFF.

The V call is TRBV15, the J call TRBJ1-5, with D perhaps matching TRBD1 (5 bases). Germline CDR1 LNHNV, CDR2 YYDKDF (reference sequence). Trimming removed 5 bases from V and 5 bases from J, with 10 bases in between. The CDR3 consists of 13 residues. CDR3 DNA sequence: TGTGCCACCAGCCGCCCGGGGCATCAGCCCCAGCATTTT. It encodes CATSRPGHQPQHF.

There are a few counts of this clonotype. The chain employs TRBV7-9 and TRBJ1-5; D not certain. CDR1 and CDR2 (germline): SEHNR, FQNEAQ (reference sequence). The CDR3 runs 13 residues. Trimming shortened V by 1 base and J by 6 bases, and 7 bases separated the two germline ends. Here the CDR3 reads CASSLGGSQPQHF. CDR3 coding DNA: TGTGCCAGCAGCTTAGGTGGGAGTCAGCCCCAGCATTTT.

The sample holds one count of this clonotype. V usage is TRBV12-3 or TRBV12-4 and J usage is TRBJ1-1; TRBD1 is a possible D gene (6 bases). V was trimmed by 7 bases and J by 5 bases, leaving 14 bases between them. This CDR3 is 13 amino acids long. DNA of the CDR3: TGTGCCAGCATTCCAGGGGATGGGACTGAAGCTTTCTTT. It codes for CASIPGDGTEAFF.

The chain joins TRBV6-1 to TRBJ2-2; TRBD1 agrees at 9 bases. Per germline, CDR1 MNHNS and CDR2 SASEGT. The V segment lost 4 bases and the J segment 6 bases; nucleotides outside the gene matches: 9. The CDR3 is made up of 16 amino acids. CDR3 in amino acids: CASSVVGTGSAGELFF. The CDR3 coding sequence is TGTGCCAGCAGTGTGGTTGGGACAGGGAGCGCCGGGGAGCTGTTTTTT.

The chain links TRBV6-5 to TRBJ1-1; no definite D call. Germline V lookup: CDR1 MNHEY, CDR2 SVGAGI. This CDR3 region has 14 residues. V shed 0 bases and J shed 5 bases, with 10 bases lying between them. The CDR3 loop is CASSYSRSSTEAFF. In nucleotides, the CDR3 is TGTGCCAGCAGTTACTCGAGGTCGAGTACTGAAGCTTTCTTT.

The CDR3 DNA follows: TGTGCCAGCAGCCCCGTCGGTCCCGGGGAGCTGTTTTTT. It translates to CASSPVGPGELFF. The chain links TRBV7-9 to TRBJ2-2, with unresolved D. The CDR3 length is 13 residues. Germline V lookup: CDR1 SEHNR, CDR2 FQNEAQ (reference sequence). Trimming left V 5 bases short and J 6 bases short, with 10 bases between.

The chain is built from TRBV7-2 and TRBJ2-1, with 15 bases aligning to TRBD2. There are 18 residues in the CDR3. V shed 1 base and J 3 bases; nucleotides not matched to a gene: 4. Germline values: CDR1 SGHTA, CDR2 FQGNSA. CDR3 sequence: CASSLEGTSGRFYNEQFF. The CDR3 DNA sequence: TGTGCCAGCAGCTTAGAGGGGACTAGCGGGAGGTTCTACAATGAGCAGTTCTTC.

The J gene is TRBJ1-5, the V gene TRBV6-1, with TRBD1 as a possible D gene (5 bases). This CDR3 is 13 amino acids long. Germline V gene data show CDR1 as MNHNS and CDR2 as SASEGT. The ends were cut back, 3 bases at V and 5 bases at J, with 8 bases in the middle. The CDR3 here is CASSDREYQPQHF. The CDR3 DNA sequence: TGTGCCAGCAGTGACAGGGAGTATCAGCCCCAGCATTTT.

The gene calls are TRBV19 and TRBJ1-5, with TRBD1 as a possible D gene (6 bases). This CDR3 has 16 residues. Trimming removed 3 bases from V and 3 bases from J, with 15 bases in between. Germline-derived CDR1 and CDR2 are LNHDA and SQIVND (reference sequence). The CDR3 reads CASSMDNTGLNQPQHF. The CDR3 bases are TGTGCCAGTAGTATGGATAACACAGGGCTCAATCAGCCCCAGCATTTT. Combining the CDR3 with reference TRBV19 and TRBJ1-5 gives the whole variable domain DGGITQSPKYLFRKEGQNVTLSCEQNLNHDAMYWYRQDPGQGLRLIYYSQIVNDFQKGDIAEGYSVSREKKESFPLTVTSAQKNPTAFYLCASSMDNTGLNQPQHFGDGTRLSIL.

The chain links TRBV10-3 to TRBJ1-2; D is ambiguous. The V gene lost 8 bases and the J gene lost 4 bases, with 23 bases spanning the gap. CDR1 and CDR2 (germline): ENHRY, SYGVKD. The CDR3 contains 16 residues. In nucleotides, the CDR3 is TGTGCCATCTCTTCGGCAGACCGAGACCCCTCCTATGGCTACACCTTC. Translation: CAISSADRDPSYGYTF.

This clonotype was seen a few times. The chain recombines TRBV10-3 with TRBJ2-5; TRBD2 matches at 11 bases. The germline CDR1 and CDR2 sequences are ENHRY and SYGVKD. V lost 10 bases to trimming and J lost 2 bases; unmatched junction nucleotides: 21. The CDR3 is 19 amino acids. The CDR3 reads CATEPPGASGGLTQETQYF. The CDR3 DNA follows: TGTGCCACTGAACCCCCCGGGGCTAGCGGGGGGCTAACTCAAGAGACCCAGTACTTC.

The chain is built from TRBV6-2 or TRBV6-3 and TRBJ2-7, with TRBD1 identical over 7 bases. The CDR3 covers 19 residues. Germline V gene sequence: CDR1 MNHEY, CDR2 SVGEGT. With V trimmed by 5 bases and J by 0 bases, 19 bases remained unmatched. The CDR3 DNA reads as TGTGCCAGCAGTCTCCAGATTGGACAGGTAGATATTAGCTCCTACGAGCAGTACTTC. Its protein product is CASSLQIGQVDISSYEQYF.

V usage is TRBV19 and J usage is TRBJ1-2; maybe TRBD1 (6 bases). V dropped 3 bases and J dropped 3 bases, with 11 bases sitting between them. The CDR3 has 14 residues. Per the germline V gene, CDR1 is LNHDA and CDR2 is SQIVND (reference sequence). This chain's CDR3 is CASSISWTDYGYTF. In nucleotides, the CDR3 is TGTGCCAGTAGTATCTCATGGACAGACTATGGCTACACCTTC.

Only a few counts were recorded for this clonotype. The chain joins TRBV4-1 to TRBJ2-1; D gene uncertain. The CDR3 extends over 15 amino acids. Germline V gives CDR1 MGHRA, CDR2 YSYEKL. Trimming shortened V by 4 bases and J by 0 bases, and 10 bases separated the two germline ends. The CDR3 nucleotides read TGCGCCAGCAGCCTGACTGCTAGCTCCTACAATGAGCAGTTCTTC. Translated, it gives CASSLTASSYNEQFF.

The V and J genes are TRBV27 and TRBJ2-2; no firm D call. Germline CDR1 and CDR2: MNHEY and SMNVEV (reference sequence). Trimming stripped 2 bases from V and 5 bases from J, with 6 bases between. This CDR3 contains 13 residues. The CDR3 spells CASSLKATGELFF. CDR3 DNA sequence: TGTGCCAGCAGTTTAAAGGCTACCGGGGAGCTGTTTTTT.

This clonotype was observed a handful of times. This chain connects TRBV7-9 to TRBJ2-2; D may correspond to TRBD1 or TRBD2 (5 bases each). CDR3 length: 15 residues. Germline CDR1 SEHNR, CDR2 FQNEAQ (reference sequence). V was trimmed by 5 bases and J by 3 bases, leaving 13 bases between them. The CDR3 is CASSPGSGHTGELFF. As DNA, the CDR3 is TGTGCCAGCAGCCCTGGATCGGGGCACACCGGGGAGCTGTTTTTT.

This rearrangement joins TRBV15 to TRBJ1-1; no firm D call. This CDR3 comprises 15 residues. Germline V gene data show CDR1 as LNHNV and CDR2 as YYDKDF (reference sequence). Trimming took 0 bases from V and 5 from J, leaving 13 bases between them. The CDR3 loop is CATSRDALVGTEAFF. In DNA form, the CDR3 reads TGTGCCACCAGCAGAGATGCCCTGGTTGGGACTGAAGCTTTCTTT.

This chain's CDR3 is CASSLTSGSYGYTF. The CDR3 coding sequence is TGTGCCAGCAGTTTAACTTCGGGAAGCTATGGCTACACCTTC. V is TRBV12-3 or TRBV12-4 and J is TRBJ1-2, with no clear D. V was pared by 2 bases and J by 4 bases, with 11 bases between. This CDR3 comprises 14 residues.

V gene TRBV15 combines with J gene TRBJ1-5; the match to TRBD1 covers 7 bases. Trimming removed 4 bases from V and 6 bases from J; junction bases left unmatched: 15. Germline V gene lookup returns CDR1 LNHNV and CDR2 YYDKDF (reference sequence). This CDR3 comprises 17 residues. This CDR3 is CATSKPSNRGGSQPQHF. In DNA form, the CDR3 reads TGTGCCACCAGCAAACCCTCAAACAGGGGCGGGAGTCAGCCCCAGCATTTT. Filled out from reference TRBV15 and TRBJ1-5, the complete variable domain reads DAMVIQNPRYQVTQFGKPVTLSCSQTLNHNVMYWYQQKSSQAPKLLFHYYDKDFNNEADTPDNFQSRRPNTSFCFLDIRSPGLGDTAMYLCATSKPSNRGGSQPQHFGDGTRLSIL.

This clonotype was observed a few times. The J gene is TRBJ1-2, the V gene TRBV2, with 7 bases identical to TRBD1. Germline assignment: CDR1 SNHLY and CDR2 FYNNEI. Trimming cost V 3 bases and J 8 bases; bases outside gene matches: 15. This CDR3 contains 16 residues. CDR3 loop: CASSEASGTAAEGYTF. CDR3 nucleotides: TGTGCCAGCAGTGAGGCCTCCGGGACAGCAGCCGAAGGCTACACCTTC.

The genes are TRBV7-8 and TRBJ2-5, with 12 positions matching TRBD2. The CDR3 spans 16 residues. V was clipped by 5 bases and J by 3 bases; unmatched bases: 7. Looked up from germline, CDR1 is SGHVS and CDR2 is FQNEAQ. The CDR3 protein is CASSQRLAGDEETQYF. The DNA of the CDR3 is TGTGCCAGCAGCCAGAGACTAGCGGGGGACGAAGAGACCCAGTACTTC.